Listed below are T cell receptor beta chains from one sample, sequenced in a study of control samples from healthy donors and cancer patients. TCRdb's copy holds only in-frame clones and misses some; the assay was immunoSEQ multiplex PCR. Among roughly 13,000 clones listed, about 77% were seen once. Sequences were obtained from formalin-fixed, paraffin-embedded tissue. The receptors come from a male donor with melanoma. Both conserved end residues are part of each CDR3. The order of the fields is D gene, V gene, J gene, clone size, CDR3 DNA, CDR3 protein. D genes are given only for firm matches. For some rows the clone size is stated as once, few or many, or as a class when expanded; others skip it.

.	TRBV6-5	TRBJ2-3	.	TGTGCCAGCAGCGCCTTTACGGGAAGCACAGATACGCAGTATTTT	CASSAFTGSTDTQYF
.	TRBV19	TRBJ2-3	few	TGTGCCAGTAAGGGGGTGGGATCTAGCACAGATACGCAGTATTTT	CASKGVGSSTDTQYF
.	TRBV27	TRBJ1-6	.	TGTGCCAGCAGTTTAAATAGGGGTTATAATTCACCCCTCCACTTT	CASSLNRGYNSPLHF
.	TRBV5-4	TRBJ1-2	.	TGTGCCAGCAGCTTGGGCGACAGCCACTATGGCTACACCTTC	CASSLGDSHYGYTF
TRBD2	TRBV6-5	TRBJ2-1	.	TGTGCCAGCAGCTACACTAGCGTTCCGGGGGATGAGCAGTTCTTC	CASSYTSVPGDEQFF
.	TRBV3-1/TRBV3-2	TRBJ1-2	.	TGTGCCAGCAGCCAAGGGACGGGGGCTCGAAGGTATGGCTACACCTTC	CASSQGTGARRYGYTF
.	TRBV20-1	TRBJ2-7	.	TGCAGTGCTAGAAGGGGGAGCGAGCAGTACTTC	CSARRGSEQYF
TRBD1	TRBV5-4	TRBJ1-2	.	TGTGCCAGCAGCTTACAGGGGGCCTATGGCTACACCTTC	CASSLQGAYGYTF
.	TRBV3-1/TRBV3-2	TRBJ1-2	.	TGTGCCAGCAGCCAAGTACAGTTCCAGGGAGGCTACACCTTC	CASSQVQFQGGYTF
.	TRBV11-2	TRBJ1-5	.	TGTGCCAGCAGCTTGGTAGGGTCCCGGACGGGTCAGCCCCAGCATTTT	CASSLVGSRTGQPQHF
.	TRBV15	TRBJ1-2	.	TGTGCCACCAGCAGAGAAGGGGTTCCGGTCTATGGCTACACCTTC	CATSREGVPVYGYTF
.	TRBV5-4	TRBJ2-2	once	TGTGCCAGCAGCTTGGCCGGCTGGGGAAACACCGGGGAGCTGTTTTTT	CASSLAGWGNTGELFF
.	TRBV9	TRBJ1-4	.	TGTGCCAGCAGCGAGGGGGACTCAGGCCGGGAAAAACTGTTTTTT	CASSEGDSGREKLFF
.	TRBV19	TRBJ1-4	few	TGTGCCAGTAGTATCCAAGGGGCCAATGAAAAACTGTTTTTT	CASSIQGANEKLFF
.	TRBV7-2	TRBJ2-2	.	TGTGCCAGCAGCTGGGCCGGGGCTGGCGGGGAGCTGTTTTTT	CASSWAGAGGELFF
TRBD2	TRBV11-2	TRBJ2-7	.	TGTGCCAGCAGCTTTGGCGGGGGATACGAGCAGTACTTC	CASSFGGGYEQYF